This TCR beta chain was sequenced during a study of identifying expanded T cells in peripheral blood. Study results and caveats: Variance in clone template counts between roughly 2-week samples significantly increased with total template count across all healthy donors.

Worth noting for this clone: Its matching antigen is unknown.

Healthy donors had no documented immune events, such as infections, while sampled. The V and J ends lost 5 bases and 6 bases respectively, with 12 bases between them. Per germline, CDR1 SGHTA and CDR2 FQGTGA. This CDR3 spans 13 amino acids. Profiling relied on immunoSEQ multiplex PCR, and the TCRdb table lists in-frame clones only, not all of them. This sample carries around 76,000 clones, roughly 90% of them seen once, and the ten largest clones take 3.3%. The chain recombines TRBV7-3 with TRBJ2-3; possible D gene TRBD1, 5 bases. The source of this sequence is a person aged 18 to 70 in good health. The source material was blood. CDR3 sequence reads: CASSTSGLDTQYF. In DNA, the CDR3 is TGTGCCAGCAGCACCTCAGGGCTCGATACGCAGTATTTT.